These T cell receptor beta chains were read from a single sample in a study of shared clonotypes between healthy human individuals. Repertoires were generated with immunoSEQ multiplex PCR, while TCRdb's copy carries only in-frame clones and drops some. The sample includes a few million clones, about 94% seen only once; the top ten take 0.1% to 0.15%. The sample taken for sequencing was naive CD4+ T cells sorted from blood. These receptors were obtained from a man aged 18 to 35 in good health. The CDR3 runs from the conserved cysteine through the conserved F or W. The order of the fields is CDR3 length, clone size, V gene, J gene, D gene, CDR3 protein, CDR3 DNA. The D gene is left open where the match is weak. Expanded clones get a size class; other rows say once, few or many, or leave the size out.

len: 15; abundance: .; v_gene: TRBV7-9; j_gene: TRBJ2-3; d_gene: .; CDR3aa: CASSRFGGGIDTQYF; CDR3nt: TGTGCCAGCAGCCGATTTGGAGGGGGCATAGATACGCAGTATTTT
len: 16; abundance: .; v_gene: TRBV28; j_gene: TRBJ2-1; d_gene: TRBD2; CDR3aa: CASSLKAASGYNEQFF; CDR3nt: TGTGCCAGCAGTTTAAAAGCGGCTAGCGGGTACAATGAGCAGTTCTTC
len: 14; abundance: .; v_gene: TRBV19; j_gene: TRBJ1-4; d_gene: TRBD1; CDR3aa: CASTPGTGVEKLFF; CDR3nt: TGTGCCAGCACCCCCGGGACAGGGGTTGAAAAACTGTTTTTT
len: 15; abundance: .; v_gene: TRBV18; j_gene: TRBJ1-2; d_gene: .; CDR3aa: CASSPPNLQPYGYTF; CDR3nt: TGTGCCAGCTCACCACCTAATTTACAGCCCTATGGCTACACCTTC
len: 17; abundance: once; v_gene: TRBV7-6; j_gene: TRBJ2-6; d_gene: TRBD1; CDR3aa: CASRDYRQGTGANVLTF; CDR3nt: TGTGCCAGCAGGGATTACCGACAGGGCACTGGGGCCAACGTCCTGACTTTC
len: 11; abundance: .; v_gene: TRBV19; j_gene: TRBJ2-1; d_gene: .; CDR3aa: CASSGLNEQFF; CDR3nt: TGTGCCAGCTCAGGGTTGAATGAGCAGTTCTTC
len: 17; abundance: .; v_gene: TRBV18; j_gene: TRBJ2-5; d_gene: TRBD2; CDR3aa: CASSPPAAGGQRGTQYF; CDR3nt: TGTGCCAGCTCACCACCCGCAGCGGGAGGCCAACGAGGGACCCAGTACTTC
len: 15; abundance: .; v_gene: TRBV5-1; j_gene: TRBJ2-6; d_gene: .; CDR3aa: CASSLGGPGANVLTF; CDR3nt: TGCGCCAGCAGCTTGGGGGGCCCTGGGGCCAACGTCCTGACTTTC
len: 13; abundance: .; v_gene: TRBV5-1; j_gene: TRBJ2-7; d_gene: .; CDR3aa: CASSLGREREQYF; CDR3nt: TGCGCCAGCAGCCTGGGGCGTGAACGGGAGCAGTACTTC
len: 16; abundance: .; v_gene: TRBV30; j_gene: TRBJ2-1; d_gene: TRBD2; CDR3aa: CAWSPPRTGLAGEQFF; CDR3nt: TGTGCCTGGAGTCCTCCACGAACTGGACTAGCGGGGGAGCAGTTCTTC
len: 15; abundance: .; v_gene: TRBV11-2; j_gene: TRBJ2-7; d_gene: TRBD1; CDR3aa: CASSNRRDRVHEQYF; CDR3nt: TGTGCCAGCAGCAACCGCCGGGACAGGGTCCACGAGCAGTACTTC
len: 13; abundance: .; v_gene: TRBV6-1; j_gene: TRBJ1-6; d_gene: .; CDR3aa: CASRGTANSPLHF; CDR3nt: TGTGCCAGCAGGGGGACTGCAAATTCACCCCTCCACTTT
len: 16; abundance: .; v_gene: TRBV7-6; j_gene: TRBJ2-1; d_gene: TRBD1; CDR3aa: CASSLTQGPGNNEQFF; CDR3nt: TGTGCCAGCAGCTTAACACAGGGGCCGGGGAACAATGAGCAGTTCTTC
len: 14; abundance: .; v_gene: TRBV11-2; j_gene: TRBJ1-1; d_gene: .; CDR3aa: CASSLGTVNTEAFF; CDR3nt: TGTGCCAGCAGTCTCGGGACGGTGAACACTGAAGCTTTCTTT
len: 15; abundance: .; v_gene: TRBV2; j_gene: TRBJ1-4; d_gene: .; CDR3aa: CASSAWGATNEKLFF; CDR3nt: TGTGCCAGCAGCGCCTGGGGGGCAACTAATGAAAAACTGTTTTTT
len: 19; abundance: .; v_gene: TRBV29-1; j_gene: TRBJ2-7; d_gene: TRBD2; CDR3aa: CSVEDRGTSGSSRSYEQYF; CDR3nt: TGCAGCGTTGAAGATAGGGGGACTAGCGGGAGTTCTCGGTCCTACGAGCAGTACTTC
len: 13; abundance: once; v_gene: TRBV5-6; j_gene: TRBJ1-4; d_gene: .; CDR3aa: CASSLRGGEKLFF; CDR3nt: TGTGCCAGCAGCTTGAGGGGCGGTGAAAAACTGTTTTTT
len: 16; abundance: .; v_gene: TRBV11-3; j_gene: TRBJ2-3; d_gene: TRBD2; CDR3aa: CASSLLAGGPTDTQYF; CDR3nt: TGTGCCAGCAGCTTGCTAGCGGGGGGGCCGACAGATACGCAGTATTTT
len: 15; abundance: .; v_gene: TRBV28; j_gene: TRBJ2-1; d_gene: TRBD1; CDR3aa: CASSLGDREGSEQFF; CDR3nt: TGTGCCAGCAGTTTGGGGGACAGGGAAGGATCTGAGCAGTTCTTC
len: 14; abundance: .; v_gene: TRBV5-1; j_gene: TRBJ2-7; d_gene: .; CDR3aa: CASSLGQELYEQYF; CDR3nt: TGCGCCAGCAGCTTGGGGCAGGAACTCTACGAGCAGTACTTC
len: 16; abundance: .; v_gene: TRBV28; j_gene: TRBJ2-1; d_gene: TRBD1; CDR3aa: CASSLDGTGWDNEQFF; CDR3nt: TGTGCCAGCAGTTTAGATGGGACAGGCTGGGACAATGAGCAGTTCTTC
len: 17; abundance: .; v_gene: TRBV27; j_gene: TRBJ2-1; d_gene: TRBD1; CDR3aa: CASSFLGTGSSYNEQFF; CDR3nt: TGTGCCAGCAGTTTCCTCGGGACAGGGAGCTCCTACAATGAGCAGTTCTTC
len: 14; abundance: once; v_gene: TRBV5-5; j_gene: TRBJ2-3; d_gene: .; CDR3aa: CASSRLFSTDTQYF; CDR3nt: TGTGCCAGCAGCCGACTCTTTAGCACAGATACGCAGTATTTT
len: 15; abundance: .; v_gene: TRBV18; j_gene: TRBJ2-7; d_gene: TRBD2; CDR3aa: CASSPSGGGSYEQYF; CDR3nt: TGTGCCAGCTCACCTAGCGGGGGGGGCTCCTACGAGCAGTACTTC
len: 13; abundance: .; v_gene: TRBV12-5; j_gene: TRBJ1-1; d_gene: .; CDR3aa: CASALGMNTEAFF; CDR3nt: TGTGCTAGCGCTTTGGGGATGAACACTGAAGCTTTCTTT
len: 17; abundance: .; v_gene: TRBV28; j_gene: TRBJ2-5; d_gene: TRBD2; CDR3aa: CASSLRMSAGVRATQYF; CDR3nt: TGTGCCAGCAGTTTAAGGATGTCTGCGGGAGTGCGGGCGACCCAGTACTTC
len: 15; abundance: .; v_gene: TRBV6-5; j_gene: TRBJ2-7; d_gene: .; CDR3aa: CASSYSAGLSYEQYF; CDR3nt: TGTGCCAGCAGTTACTCGGCGGGGCTCTCCTACGAGCAGTACTTC
len: 16; abundance: .; v_gene: TRBV11-1; j_gene: TRBJ2-1; d_gene: TRBD2; CDR3aa: CASSFGGGLAGNEQFF; CDR3nt: TGTGCCAGCAGCTTCGGCGGGGGACTAGCCGGTAATGAGCAGTTCTTC
len: 16; abundance: .; v_gene: TRBV7-9; j_gene: TRBJ2-3; d_gene: TRBD2; CDR3aa: CASSLGLAGGPDTQYF; CDR3nt: TGTGCCAGCAGCTTAGGACTAGCGGGGGGCCCAGATACGCAGTATTTT
len: 17; abundance: .; v_gene: TRBV18; j_gene: TRBJ2-2; d_gene: .; CDR3aa: CASSPQGAGSNTGELFF; CDR3nt: TGTGCCAGCTCACCCCAGGGAGCGGGCTCCAACACCGGGGAGCTGTTTTTT
len: 15; abundance: .; v_gene: TRBV7-8; j_gene: TRBJ2-5; d_gene: TRBD2; CDR3aa: CASSLDLAGAKTQYF; CDR3nt: TGTGCCAGCAGCTTAGATCTAGCGGGAGCGAAGACCCAGTACTTC
len: 13; abundance: .; v_gene: TRBV27; j_gene: TRBJ2-5; d_gene: .; CDR3aa: CASSFASRQTQYF; CDR3nt: TGTGCCAGCAGTTTCGCTAGCCGGCAGACCCAGTACTTC
len: 12; abundance: .; v_gene: TRBV6-1; j_gene: TRBJ2-7; d_gene: .; CDR3aa: CASSEQGGEQYF; CDR3nt: TGTGCCAGCAGTGAGCAAGGGGGCGAGCAGTACTTC
len: 15; abundance: .; v_gene: TRBV5-1; j_gene: TRBJ1-6; d_gene: .; CDR3aa: CASSLAQSTLSPLHF; CDR3nt: TGCGCCAGCAGCTTGGCGCAAAGTACACTTTCACCCCTCCACTTT
len: 17; abundance: once; v_gene: TRBV10-3; j_gene: TRBJ2-7; d_gene: TRBD2; CDR3aa: CAISESLGGSGIYEQYF; CDR3nt: TGTGCCATCAGTGAGTCCCTAGGTGGCAGCGGGATATACGAGCAGTACTTC
len: 18; abundance: .; v_gene: TRBV29-1; j_gene: TRBJ2-5; d_gene: TRBD2; CDR3aa: CSVEDLQDSGGSQETQYF; CDR3nt: TGCAGCGTTGAAGATCTTCAGGACAGCGGGGGTTCCCAAGAGACCCAGTACTTC
len: 15; abundance: .; v_gene: TRBV4-1; j_gene: TRBJ1-1; d_gene: .; CDR3aa: CASSQDAGGNTEAFF; CDR3nt: TGCGCCAGCAGCCAAGACGCAGGCGGGAACACTGAAGCTTTCTTT
len: 20; abundance: .; v_gene: TRBV30; j_gene: TRBJ2-1; d_gene: .; CDR3aa: CAWSPRAPVRRGASYNEQFF; CDR3nt: TGTGCCTGGAGCCCACGAGCCCCTGTGAGGAGGGGGGCCTCCTACAATGAGCAGTTCTTC
len: 17; abundance: .; v_gene: TRBV14; j_gene: TRBJ2-1; d_gene: .; CDR3aa: CASSPLGLNSAYNEQFF; CDR3nt: TGTGCCAGCAGCCCCCTCGGTCTCAACAGTGCCTACAATGAGCAGTTCTTC
len: 14; abundance: .; v_gene: TRBV4-1; j_gene: TRBJ1-3; d_gene: .; CDR3aa: CASSQVGSGNTIYF; CDR3nt: TGCGCCAGCAGCCAAGTGGGCTCTGGAAACACCATATATTTT
len: 11; abundance: .; v_gene: TRBV30; j_gene: TRBJ1-1; d_gene: .; CDR3aa: CAWSQGSEAFF; CDR3nt: TGTGCCTGGAGCCAGGGGTCTGAAGCTTTCTTT
len: 16; abundance: .; v_gene: TRBV9; j_gene: TRBJ2-2; d_gene: TRBD1; CDR3aa: CASSGTGTANTGELFF; CDR3nt: TGTGCCAGCAGCGGGACCGGGACAGCGAACACCGGGGAGCTGTTTTTT
len: 15; abundance: .; v_gene: TRBV7-9; j_gene: TRBJ1-6; d_gene: .; CDR3aa: CASSLGVSYNSPLHF; CDR3nt: TGTGCCAGCAGCTTAGGGGTCTCCTATAATTCACCCCTCCACTTT
len: 13; abundance: .; v_gene: TRBV6-1; j_gene: TRBJ1-2; d_gene: TRBD1; CDR3aa: CATTGTATYGYTF; CDR3nt: TGTGCCACCACCGGGACAGCGACGTATGGCTACACCTTC
len: 16; abundance: .; v_gene: TRBV28; j_gene: TRBJ1-2; d_gene: TRBD1; CDR3aa: CASSLIDRDSRHGYTF; CDR3nt: TGTGCCAGCAGCCTAATAGACCGGGACAGCCGACATGGCTACACCTTC
len: 15; abundance: .; v_gene: TRBV28; j_gene: TRBJ1-4; d_gene: TRBD1; CDR3aa: CASSSQGGGFEKLFF; CDR3nt: TGTGCCAGCAGTTCCCAGGGGGGTGGGTTTGAAAAACTGTTTTTT
len: 15; abundance: .; v_gene: TRBV7-2; j_gene: TRBJ1-2; d_gene: .; CDR3aa: CASSPWDSRDYGYTF; CDR3nt: TGTGCCAGCAGCCCATGGGACTCTCGCGACTATGGCTACACCTTC
len: 13; abundance: .; v_gene: TRBV5-1; j_gene: TRBJ1-3; d_gene: .; CDR3aa: CASRLNSGNTIYF; CDR3nt: TGCGCCAGCAGACTGAACTCTGGAAACACCATATATTTT
len: 15; abundance: once; v_gene: TRBV14; j_gene: TRBJ2-2; d_gene: .; CDR3aa: CASSVGQGFTGELFF; CDR3nt: TGTGCCAGCAGCGTCGGTCAGGGGTTCACCGGGGAGCTGTTTTTT
len: 15; abundance: .; v_gene: TRBV7-9; j_gene: TRBJ2-7; d_gene: TRBD1; CDR3aa: CASSSVRGQTYEQYF; CDR3nt: TGTGCCAGCAGCTCCGTCAGGGGGCAAACCTACGAGCAGTACTTC
len: 13; abundance: .; v_gene: TRBV2; j_gene: TRBJ2-1; d_gene: TRBD2; CDR3aa: CASSEIREGEQFF; CDR3nt: TGTGCCAGCAGTGAGATTCGGGAGGGTGAGCAGTTCTTC